This paragraph reports one T cell receptor beta chain. The data belong to a study of blood T cell repertoires in COVID-19. At the level of the study: COVID-19 samples from acute and convalescent phases originated in the United States, Italy and Spain. The analysed material was cDNA or gDNA that came from T cells, B-cell-depleted T cells, or PBMCs.

Germline CDR1 is MNHEY and CDR2 is SMNVEV (reference sequence). V shed 5 bases and J shed 3 bases, with 14 bases lying between them. The CDR3 extends over 16 amino acids. In the authors' methods: Amplification of reference gene primers provided the estimated nucleated cell counts. TCRdb's table, derived via immunoSEQ multiplex PCR, lists solely in-frame clones and lacks some. That table furnishes V, J and clone size, whereas the DNA furnished D and trimming. The profile shows approximately 240,000 clones, around 84% of them singletons. This clonotype originated in a woman aged 60-75 years who had recovered from COVID-19. Sequencing was performed on peripheral blood. The chain recombines TRBV27 with TRBJ1-6; no reliable D call. The CDR3 loop reads CASSPLSGNYNSPLHF. DNA of the CDR3: TGTGCCAGCAGTCCGCTTTCGGGGAACTATAATTCACCCCTCCACTTT.